This T cell receptor beta chain appears in the sequencing data of a study of lymphopenia after photon versus proton radiotherapy. The study's findings and limits: Proton therapy kept repertoires fairly stable, unlike photons, which gained effector/memory cells. A bigger post-nadir fall in TCR diversity correlated inversely with survival time in deceased patients. After lymphocyte nadir, photon-treated repertoires showed oligoclonal expansion, especially CD8+ Temra.

Measured with immunoSEQ multiplex PCR; TCRdb has only the in-frame clones, and not every one. This sample has about 30,000 clones, with over 85% found just once. The CDR3 runs to 16 residues. Trimming removed 6 bases from V and 4 bases from J; junction bases left unmatched: 12. The V gene's germline CDR1 is MNHNY and CDR2 SVGAGI (reference sequence). A single count supports this clone. The antigen is unknown. Specimen: peripheral blood, collected from a patient treated with photon-based radiotherapy. This chain uses TRBV6-6 with TRBJ1-5; TRBD1 aligns across 7 bases. This receptor was taken from a woman aged 45-60 years with cholangiocarcinoma. The CDR3 loop reads CASSLLRTGGNQPQHF. DNA of the CDR3: TGTGCCAGCAGCCTACTACGGACAGGCGGGAATCAGCCCCAGCATTTT.